The 22 T cell receptor beta chains below all came from one sample that was sequenced in a study of blood T cell repertoires in COVID-19. Clones were sequenced by immunoSEQ multiplex PCR, and TCRdb holds only the in-frame ones, with some missing. The sample records 350,000 to 400,000 clones, approximately 86% being singletons. Sample: peripheral blood. The receptors shown here come from a woman aged 60-70 years with COVID-19, enrolled during active disease.

This clone occurred once. This rearrangement joins TRBV3-1 (or the pseudogene TRBV3-2) to TRBJ1-6, with 7 bases identical to TRBD1. Germline loops: CDR1 LGHDT, CDR2 YNNKEL (reference sequence). This CDR3 spans 15 amino acids. The V and J ends lost 0 bases and 9 bases, in that order; junction bases with no gene match: 5. CDR3 DNA: TGTGCCAGCAGCCAAGATGACAGGGATTCTTCACCCCTCCACTTT. Translating gives CASSQDDRDSSPLHF.

This clone was seen just once. This chain connects TRBV30 to TRBJ1-2; 7 bases agree with TRBD1. The J segment lost 4 bases and the V segment lost 0 bases, leaving 11 bases of the junction unmatched. Germline assignment: CDR1 GTSNPN and CDR2 SVGIG (reference sequence). The CDR3 is 16 residues long. CDR3: CAWSVRATGRGYGYTF. DNA of the CDR3: TGTGCCTGGAGTGTACGAGCGACAGGGCGGGGCTATGGCTACACCTTC.

The chain uses TRBV19 and TRBJ2-5; 9 bases match TRBD2. The length of the CDR3 is 14 residues. Germline CDR1 reads LNHDA; CDR2 reads SQIVND (reference sequence). This CDR3 reads CATTSSGGGETQYF. CDR3 in DNA: TGTGCTACGACGAGTAGCGGGGGCGGGGAGACCCAGTACTTC.

The chain recombines TRBV9 with TRBJ2-2, with 11 bases matching TRBD2. Germline CDR1 SGDLS, CDR2 YYNGEE. Trimming at V came to 2 bases and at J to 6 bases, leaving 9 bases not matched to a gene. The CDR3 covers 17 residues. CDR3 sequence (DNA): TGTGCCAGCAGCGTGGGTCCACTAGCGGGGGATCCCGGGGAGCTGTTTTTT. It encodes CASSVGPLAGDPGELFF.

The chain recombines TRBV20-1 with TRBJ1-2; the D gene is possibly TRBD1 (5 bases). Germline CDR1 DFQATT, CDR2 SNEGSKA (reference sequence). The CDR3 runs 14 residues. V dropped 3 bases and J dropped 4 bases, with 15 bases sitting between them. CDR3 amino acids: CSASVEGPTYGYTF. The DNA for the CDR3 is TGCAGTGCTAGTGTGGAGGGGCCAACCTATGGCTACACCTTC.

This clone was seen once. The CDR3 here is CASSEWRKFMNTEAFF. The CDR3 DNA sequence: TGTGCCAGCAGTGAATGGCGGAAATTCATGAACACTGAAGCTTTCTTT. The chain carries TRBV6-1 and TRBJ1-1; D is undetermined. Germline V gives CDR1 MNHNS, CDR2 SASEGT. V dropped 2 bases and J dropped 0 bases, with 13 bases sitting between them. The CDR3 extends over 16 amino acids.

The rearrangement joins TRBV18 to TRBJ1-1, with 11 bases that match TRBD1. The ends lost 5 bases at V and 1 base at J; junction bases unmatched: 0. This CDR3 spans 14 amino acids. The germline gives CDR1 KGHSH, CDR2 LQKENI. The CDR3 loop reads CASSGTGGNTEAFF. The CDR3 DNA is TGTGCCAGCTCAGGGACAGGGGGGAACACTGAAGCTTTCTTT.

This chain connects TRBV6-1 to TRBJ1-5, with D maybe TRBD1 (5 bases). V was shortened by 3 bases and J by 7 bases, with 13 bases between the two germline ends. CDR1 and CDR2 from the germline V gene are MNHNS and SASEGT. The CDR3 totals 14 residues. This chain's CDR3 is CASSDRAGRQPQHF. In DNA, the CDR3 is TGTGCCAGCAGTGATAGGGCAGGGAGGCAGCCCCAGCATTTT.

This chain connects TRBV10-3 to TRBJ1-2, with 10 bases lining up with TRBD1. The CDR3 contains 16 residues. Germline V gene lookup returns CDR1 ENHRY and CDR2 SYGVKD. V was clipped by 5 bases and J by 2 bases; unmatched bases: 8. The DNA of the CDR3 is TGTGCCATCAGTACCTCGACGGGACAGGGGAACTATGGCTACACCTTC. Translation: CAISTSTGQGNYGYTF.

The chain is built from TRBV7-2 and TRBJ2-1; 10 bases agree with TRBD2. Trimming took 2 bases from V and 10 from J; bases not matched to a gene: 11. Looked up from germline, CDR1 is SGHTA and CDR2 is FQGNSA. The CDR3 consists of 16 residues. The CDR3 DNA sequence: TGTGCCAGCAGCTTATATTCAGCGGGGGGGCCTCGGGAGCAGTTCTTC. Translation: CASSLYSAGGPREQFF.

The rearrangement uses TRBV28 and TRBJ1-4, with 8 bases identical to TRBD1. Germline loops: CDR1 MDHEN, CDR2 SYDVKM. The CDR3 length is 16 residues. V was clipped by 6 bases and J by 6 bases; unmatched bases: 12. The chain's CDR3 is CASSSSGTGWDEKLFF. DNA for the CDR3: TGTGCCAGCAGCTCCTCCGGGACAGGTTGGGATGAAAAACTGTTTTTT.

This rearrangement joins TRBV3-1 (or the pseudogene TRBV3-2) to TRBJ2-7, with a possible D match to TRBD1 (6 bases). This CDR3 contains 18 residues. V lost 0 bases to trimming and J lost 0 bases, with 18 bases between them. Germline V gene lookup returns CDR1 LGHDT and CDR2 YNNKEL (reference sequence). Here the CDR3 DNA reads TGTGCCAGCAGCCAAGACACGACAGGCGAATCTGCCTCCTACGAGCAGTACTTC. Translating gives CASSQDTTGESASYEQYF.

The chain couples TRBV9 to TRBJ2-5; TRBD2 matches at 8 bases. Germline values: CDR1 SGDLS, CDR2 YYNGEE. J lost 5 bases, V lost 0 bases, and 12 bases had no gene match. This CDR3 has 17 amino acids. The CDR3 nucleotides read TGTGCCAGCAGCGTAGGTGGTAGCGGGACGGGCCGGGAGACCCAGTACTTC. Translating gives CASSVGGSGTGRETQYF.

The chain employs TRBV4-1 and TRBJ2-5; TRBD2 is a possible D gene (6 bases). CDR3 length: 16 amino acids. V shed 4 bases and J shed 1 base, with 16 bases lying between them. Germline V gives CDR1 MGHRA, CDR2 YSYEKL. In nucleotides, the CDR3 is TGCGCCAGCAGCCCTGGGGGAGGAACCTCCCAAGAGACCCAGTACTTC. It yields the protein CASSPGGGTSQETQYF.

In its sample, this clone was seen once. The chain uses TRBV9 and TRBJ2-2; maybe TRBD1 (5 bases). This CDR3 contains 14 residues. V dropped 1 base and J dropped 6 bases, with 10 bases sitting between them. Germline V gene lookup returns CDR1 SGDLS and CDR2 YYNGEE. The CDR3: CASSVIRAAGELFF. In nucleotides, the CDR3 is TGTGCCAGCAGCGTAATCAGGGCTGCCGGGGAGCTGTTTTTT.

V and J are TRBV6-5 and TRBJ1-2; weak D call: TRBD1 (6 bases). V was shortened by 9 bases and J by 6 bases, with 17 bases between the two germline ends. The CDR3 has 13 residues. Germline loops: CDR1 MNHEY, CDR2 SVGAGI. The CDR3 nucleotides are TGTGCCAGTTCCGCACAGGGTACGGATGGCTACACCTTC. It yields the protein CASSAQGTDGYTF.

This chain links TRBV5-6 with TRBJ2-5; 7 bases match TRBD1. CDR1 and CDR2 from the germline V gene are SGHDT and YYEEEE. V trimming: 2 bases; J trimming: 4 bases; junction bases outside the gene matches: 2. The CDR3 covers 13 residues. DNA for the CDR3: TGTGCCAGCAGCTTACAGGGGCCAGAGACCCAGTACTTC. Translated, it gives CASSLQGPETQYF.

The chain links TRBV4-2 to TRBJ2-1, with 10 bases matching TRBD2. The CDR3 sequence is 17 residues long. The V and J ends lost 4 bases and 3 bases, in that order; junction bases with no gene match: 9. The germline V gene has CDR1 LGHNA and CDR2 YNFKEQ. The CDR3 sequence: CASSRETGTSDYNEQFF. CDR3 sequence (DNA): TGTGCCAGCAGCCGAGAGACCGGGACTAGCGACTACAATGAGCAGTTCTTC.

V gene TRBV4-3 combines with J gene TRBJ2-2; 9 nucleotides match TRBD2. The CDR3 is made up of 16 amino acids. Trimming took 4 bases from V and 6 from J; bases not matched to a gene: 9. Germline lookup yields CDR1 LGHNA and CDR2 YSLEER. CDR3 loop: CASSPRISGGSGELFF. For the CDR3, the DNA is TGCGCCAGCAGCCCAAGGATTAGCGGGGGATCCGGGGAGCTGTTTTTT.

V is TRBV7-9 and J is TRBJ2-3; D might be TRBD1 (6 bases). The CDR3 covers 16 residues. The germline V and J ends were trimmed by 5 bases and 1 base, with 16 bases remaining between them. Germline lookup yields CDR1 SEHNR and CDR2 FQNEAQ (reference sequence). The CDR3 region is CASSPGMAGGTDTQYF. The CDR3 coding sequence is TGTGCCAGCAGCCCAGGGATGGCAGGGGGCACAGATACGCAGTATTTT.

The V call is TRBV5-1, the J call TRBJ2-3, with 7 bases lining up with TRBD1. The CDR3 runs 14 residues. Germline CDR1 SGHRS, CDR2 YFSETQ. The J segment lost 2 bases and the V segment lost 3 bases, leaving 3 bases of the junction unmatched. The CDR3 DNA sequence: TGCGCCAGCAGCTCACAGGGGTTCACAGATACGCAGTATTTT. It yields the protein CASSSQGFTDTQYF.

This clone showed up just a few times. The chain carries TRBV5-4 and TRBJ2-7, with 8 bases aligning to TRBD1. V lost 2 bases, J lost 5 bases, and 6 bases stayed unmatched. The CDR3 runs to 14 residues. Per germline, CDR1 SGHNT and CDR2 YYREEE (reference sequence). The CDR3 coding sequence is TGTGCCAGCAGCTTCGGACAGGGTGCCCACGAGCAGTACTTC. Translation gives CASSFGQGAHEQYF.